Listed below are T cell receptor beta chains from one sample, sequenced in a study of blood T cells in healthy people across ages. TCRdb reprocessed the 5' RACE reads with MiXCR, giving one entry per CDR3 protein. The table has around 970,000 distinct CDR3 sequences, roughly 47% seen once. The sequenced sample was blood. These receptors originate from a woman aged 55-75 years in good health. CDR3s include the opening cysteine and the closing phenylalanine or tryptophan. The D gene is left open where the match is weak. The listing skips clone size in some rows; elsewhere it reads once, few, many or a size class.

d_call: -; v_call: TRBV5-1; clone_size: -; j_call: TRBJ2-7; cdr3_aa: CASSPQGRVNTQYF; cdr3_nt: TGCGCCAGCAGCCCCCAGGGACGGGTGAACACCCAGTACTTC
d_call: -; v_call: TRBV12-3/TRBV12-4; clone_size: few; j_call: TRBJ2-3; cdr3_aa: CASSLTPRDTQYF; cdr3_nt: TGTGCCAGCAGTTTAACCCCTCGTGATACGCAGTATTTT
d_call: TRBD1; v_call: TRBV7-2; clone_size: -; j_call: TRBJ2-1; cdr3_aa: CASSFQTGDNEQFF; cdr3_nt: TGTGCCAGCAGCTTTCAGACAGGGGACAATGAGCAGTTCTTC
d_call: TRBD1; v_call: TRBV5-1; clone_size: -; j_call: TRBJ2-3; cdr3_aa: CASSTGQGQGDTQYF; cdr3_nt: TGCGCCAGCAGCACAGGACAGGGCCAGGGAGATACGCAGTATTTT
d_call: -; v_call: TRBV24-1; clone_size: few; j_call: TRBJ2-1; cdr3_aa: CATSGGRGLPSNEQFF; cdr3_nt: TGTGCCACCAGTGGGGGCAGGGGCCTACCTTCCAATGAGCAGTTCTTC
d_call: TRBD2; v_call: TRBV6-2/TRBV6-3; clone_size: -; j_call: TRBJ2-7; cdr3_aa: CATKPQSGIVYEQYF; cdr3_nt: TGTGCCACCAAACCCCAAAGCGGGATTGTCTACGAGCAGTACTTC
d_call: -; v_call: TRBV5-6; clone_size: -; j_call: TRBJ1-5; cdr3_aa: CASSQWTAYSNQPQHF; cdr3_nt: TGTGCCAGCAGCCAATGGACAGCTTATAGCAATCAGCCCCAGCATTTT
d_call: TRBD2; v_call: TRBV27; clone_size: few; j_call: TRBJ2-7; cdr3_aa: CASSGLAGNLGSYEQYF; cdr3_nt: TGTGCCAGCTCCGGACTAGCGGGAAATTTAGGATCCTACGAGCAGTACTTC
d_call: -; v_call: TRBV2; clone_size: -; j_call: TRBJ1-2; cdr3_aa: CASTRTDGYTF; cdr3_nt: TGTGCCAGCACCCGGACGGATGGCTACACCTTC
d_call: -; v_call: TRBV20-1; clone_size: -; j_call: TRBJ1-2; cdr3_aa: CSATRRGVNYGYTF; cdr3_nt: TGCAGTGCAACCCGTCGGGGAGTTAACTATGGCTACACCTTC
d_call: -; v_call: TRBV7-9; clone_size: -; j_call: TRBJ2-2; cdr3_aa: CASSLVSPDTGELFF; cdr3_nt: TGTGCCAGCAGCTTAGTCAGCCCGGACACCGGGGAGCTGTTTTTT
d_call: -; v_call: TRBV20-1; clone_size: -; j_call: TRBJ2-7; cdr3_aa: CSARRTINSYEQYF; cdr3_nt: TGCAGTGCTAGGCGGACTATTAACTCCTACGAGCAGTACTTC
d_call: TRBD1; v_call: TRBV5-6; clone_size: -; j_call: TRBJ2-5; cdr3_aa: CASSFLHRGKETQYF; cdr3_nt: TGTGCCAGCAGCTTCCTGCACAGGGGGAAAGAGACCCAGTACTTC
d_call: TRBD1; v_call: TRBV12-3/TRBV12-4; clone_size: few; j_call: TRBJ2-7; cdr3_aa: CASSLRLRKSGTGIYEQYF; cdr3_nt: TGTGCCAGCAGTTTGCGACTACGGAAATCGGGGACAGGGATCTACGAGCAGTACTTC
d_call: TRBD1; v_call: TRBV10-3; clone_size: -; j_call: TRBJ2-5; cdr3_aa: CATRPGQGQETQYF; cdr3_nt: TGTGCCACCCGACCAGGACAGGGTCAAGAGACCCAGTACTTC
d_call: TRBD2; v_call: TRBV29-1; clone_size: few; j_call: TRBJ2-3; cdr3_aa: CSVDPGLASQTQYF; cdr3_nt: TGCAGCGTTGATCCGGGACTAGCGTCCCAAACGCAGTATTTT
d_call: -; v_call: TRBV7-3; clone_size: few; j_call: TRBJ2-5; cdr3_aa: CASASGRGYETQYF; cdr3_nt: TGTGCCAGCGCTTCAGGGCGAGGTTACGAGACCCAGTACTTC
d_call: TRBD2; v_call: TRBV29-1; clone_size: -; j_call: TRBJ2-3; cdr3_aa: CSVELAGGDTQYF; cdr3_nt: TGCAGCGTTGAATTGGCGGGAGGAGATACGCAGTATTTT
d_call: TRBD1; v_call: TRBV28; clone_size: -; j_call: TRBJ2-1; cdr3_aa: CASIPGQEAPRLGQFF; cdr3_nt: TGTGCCAGCATACCGGGACAGGAGGCACCGAGGTTGGGCCAGTTCTTC
d_call: -; v_call: TRBV3-1; clone_size: -; j_call: TRBJ1-2; cdr3_aa: CASSHGWGMSYGYTF; cdr3_nt: TGTGCCAGCAGCCATGGTTGGGGGATGTCCTATGGCTACACCTTC
d_call: TRBD2; v_call: TRBV7-2; clone_size: -; j_call: TRBJ2-3; cdr3_aa: CASSSTPKTSGTDTQYF; cdr3_nt: TGTGCCAGCAGCTCGACCCCCAAAACTAGCGGCACAGATACGCAGTATTTT
d_call: TRBD2; v_call: TRBV6-5; clone_size: few; j_call: TRBJ2-7; cdr3_aa: CASSRGTSEAYEQYF; cdr3_nt: TGTGCCAGCAGCCGTGGGACTAGCGAAGCCTACGAGCAGTACTTC